This T cell receptor beta chain is drawn from a study of blood T cell repertoires in COVID-19. The V gene's germline CDR1 is MNHEY and CDR2 SVGEGT. The CDR3 sequence is 14 residues long. The V and J ends lost 2 bases and 3 bases respectively, with 11 bases between them. This table comes from immunoSEQ multiplex PCR, and its TCRdb copy is limited to in-frame clones, with some not included. Seen here are fewer than 150,000 clones, around four fifths observed once, and the top ten hold roughly 11%. This receptor was obtained from a man in his 60s who had recovered from COVID-19. The gene calls are TRBV6-2 or TRBV6-3 and TRBJ2-7; D perhaps matches TRBD2 (6 bases). Sequenced sample: peripheral blood. The DNA for the CDR3 is TGTGCCAGCAGTTACCGGGCTAGCGTCTACGAGCAGTACTTC. It codes for CASSYRASVYEQYF.